The 8 T cell receptor beta chains given below trace back to one sample, sequenced in a study of blood T cell repertoires in COVID-19. Method: immunoSEQ multiplex PCR; TCRdb's copy keeps in-frame clones and lacks some. The data show over 11,000 clones, 90% seen once. The sequencing sample was made of peripheral blood. Receptor source: a human donor in a cohort sampled during active COVID-19.

The rearrangement uses TRBV6-1 and TRBJ1-1; 7 bases align to TRBD1. The CDR3 has 15 amino acids. CDR1 MNHNS and CDR2 SASEGT come from the germline V gene. Trimming removed 3 bases from V and 1 base from J; junction bases left unmatched: 5. In nucleotides, the CDR3 is TGTGCCAGCAGTGACCGGGACAGAGCGAACACTGAAGCTTTCTTT. This sequence encodes CASSDRDRANTEAFF.

This chain connects TRBV28 to TRBJ1-5, with TRBD1 matching 8 bases. Trimming took 8 bases from V and 6 from J; bases not matched to a gene: 12. The germline V gene has CDR1 MDHEN and CDR2 SYDVKM. CDR3 length: 15 residues. This CDR3 reads CASQKETGASQPQHF. In nucleotides, the CDR3 is TGTGCCAGCCAAAAGGAGACAGGGGCGAGTCAGCCCCAGCATTTT.

The chain has TRBV4-2 and TRBJ1-4; 7 nucleotides match TRBD1. Trimming took 0 bases from V and 4 from J; bases not matched to a gene: 5. The CDR3 has 16 residues. Germline loops: CDR1 LGHNA, CDR2 YNFKEQ. CDR3 protein: CASSQDPTGNNEKLFF. The CDR3 region has the DNA TGTGCCAGCAGCCAAGATCCGACAGGGAATAATGAAAAACTGTTTTTT.

This clone has only one observation. The rearrangement links TRBV19 to TRBJ2-3; the D gene is possibly TRBD1 (5 bases). The CDR3 has 14 residues. CDR1 is LNHDA, CDR2 SQIVND, per germline (reference sequence). Trimming took 3 bases from V and 5 from J, leaving 12 bases between them. The CDR3 nucleotides are TGTGCCAGTAGTATTTTGGACACAAAAGATACGCAGTATTTT. Translated, it gives CASSILDTKDTQYF.

This chain connects TRBV18 to TRBJ2-7, with D possibly being TRBD1 (5 bases). The CDR3 is 15 residues long. V shed 0 bases and J shed 4 bases, with 13 bases lying between them. The V gene's germline CDR1 is KGHSH and CDR2 LQKENI. CDR3 region: CASSPPQRQGYEQYF. The DNA of the CDR3 is TGTGCCAGCTCACCACCGCAACGTCAGGGTTACGAGCAGTACTTC.

This chain joins TRBV18 and TRBJ2-7; 8 nucleotides match TRBD1. V was clipped by 2 bases and J by 2 bases; unmatched bases: 2. Germline loops: CDR1 KGHSH, CDR2 LQKENI. The length of the CDR3 is 14 residues. In DNA, the CDR3 is TGTGCCAGCTCACCAGACAGGGGTGCCTACGAGCAGTACTTC. Translated, it gives CASSPDRGAYEQYF.

J is TRBJ2-7 and V is TRBV20-1; TRBD2 matches 9 bases. The CDR3 is 16 amino acids. Losses at the gene ends were 3 bases for V and 7 bases for J; bases not matched to a gene: 16. CDR1 and CDR2 from the germline V gene are DFQATT and SNEGSKA (reference sequence). The CDR3 DNA is TGCAGTGCTAGTCACCTAGCGGGACACGGTTTGGGGGAGCAGTACTTC. Protein: CSASHLAGHGLGEQYF.

The sample holds one count of this clone. The genes are TRBV7-2 and TRBJ1-1, with 11 bases that match TRBD1. The CDR3 length is 16 residues. J lost 4 bases, V lost 3 bases, and 7 bases had no gene match. Germline V gene lookup returns CDR1 SGHTA and CDR2 FQGNSA. The CDR3 region is CASSFRTGGGSTEAFF. CDR3 nucleotide sequence: TGTGCCAGCAGCTTCCGGACAGGGGGCGGGAGCACTGAAGCTTTCTTT. The variable domain in full, completed from reference TRBV7-2 and TRBJ1-1, reads GAGVSQSPSNKVTEKGKDVELRCDPISGHTALYWYRQSLGQGLEFLIYFQGNSAPDKSGLPSDRFSAERTGGSVSTLTIQRTQQEDSAVYLCASSFRTGGGSTEAFFGQGTRLTVV.